This TCR beta chain was recorded in a study of T cells in localized non-small cell lung cancer. Findings of the study overall: It was uninvolved adjacent lung that showed the highest T cell clonality, exceeding tumor. The tumor had only one region sequenced, so heterogeneity remains possible.

Sequencing was performed with immunoSEQ multiplex PCR; in TCRdb, only in-frame clones are kept and a portion is missing. Among some 50,000 clones listed, around 90% were seen once. Concerning this clone: Antigen: not known.

This CDR3 has 13 amino acids. Trimming left V 7 bases short and J 9 bases short, with 16 bases between. Germline CDR1 reads ENHRY; CDR2 reads SYGVKD. The sequence derives from a female donor with stage II lung adenocarcinoma. The material was PBMCs, obtained before any cancer treatment. J is TRBJ2-1 and V is TRBV10-3, with D perhaps given as TRBD1 or TRBD2 (5 bases each). In DNA, the CDR3 is TGTGCCATCATGGGCCCCCCGAGGGGTGAGCAGTTCTTC. Translated: CAIMGPPRGEQFF.